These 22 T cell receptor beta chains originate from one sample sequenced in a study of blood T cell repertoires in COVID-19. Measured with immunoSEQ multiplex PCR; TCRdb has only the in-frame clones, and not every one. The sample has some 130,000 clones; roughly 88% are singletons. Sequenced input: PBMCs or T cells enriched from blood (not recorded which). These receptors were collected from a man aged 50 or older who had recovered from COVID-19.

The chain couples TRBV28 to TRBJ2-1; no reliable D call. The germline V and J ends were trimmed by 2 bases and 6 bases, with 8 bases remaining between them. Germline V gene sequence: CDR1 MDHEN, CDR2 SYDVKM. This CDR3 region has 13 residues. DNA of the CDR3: TGTGCCAGCAGTTTACCGTTATTCAATGAGCAGTTCTTC. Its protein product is CASSLPLFNEQFF. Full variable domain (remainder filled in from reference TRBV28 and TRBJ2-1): DVKVTQSSRYLVKRTGEKVFLECVQDMDHENMFWYRQDPGLGLRLIYFSYDVKMKEKGDIPEGYSVSREKKERFSLILESASTNQTSMYLCASSLPLFNEQFFGPGTRLTVL.

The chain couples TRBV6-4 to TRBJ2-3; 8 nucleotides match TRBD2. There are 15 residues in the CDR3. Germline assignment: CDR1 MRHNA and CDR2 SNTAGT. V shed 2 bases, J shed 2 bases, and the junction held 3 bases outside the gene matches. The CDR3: CASSDTSGYTDTQYF. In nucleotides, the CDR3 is TGTGCCAGCAGTGACACTAGCGGCTACACAGATACGCAGTATTTT.

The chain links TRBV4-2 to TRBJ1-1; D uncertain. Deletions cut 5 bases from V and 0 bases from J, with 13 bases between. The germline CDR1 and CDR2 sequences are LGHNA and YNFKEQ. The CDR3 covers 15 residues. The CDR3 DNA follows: TGTGCCAGCAGCTCGTCCTATGGGCTGAACACTGAAGCTTTCTTT. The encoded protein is CASSSSYGLNTEAFF.

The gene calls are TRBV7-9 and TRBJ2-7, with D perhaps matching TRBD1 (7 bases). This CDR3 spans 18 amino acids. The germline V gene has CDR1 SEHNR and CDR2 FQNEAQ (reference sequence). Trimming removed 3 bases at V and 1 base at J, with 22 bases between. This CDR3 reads CASSFGGGQGLASYEQYF. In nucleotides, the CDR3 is TGTGCCAGCAGCTTCGGAGGGGGCCAGGGCTTGGCGTCCTACGAGCAGTACTTC.

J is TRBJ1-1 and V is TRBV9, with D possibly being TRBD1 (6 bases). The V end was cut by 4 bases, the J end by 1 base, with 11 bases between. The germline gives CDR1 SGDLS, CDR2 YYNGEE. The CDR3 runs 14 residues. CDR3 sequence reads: CASSFGTPNTEAFF. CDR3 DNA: TGTGCCAGCAGCTTCGGGACACCGAACACTGAAGCTTTCTTT.

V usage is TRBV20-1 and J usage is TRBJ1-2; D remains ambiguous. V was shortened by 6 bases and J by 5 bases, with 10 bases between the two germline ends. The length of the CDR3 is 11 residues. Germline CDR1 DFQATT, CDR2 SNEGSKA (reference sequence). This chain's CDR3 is CSAPPSYGYTF. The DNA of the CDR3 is TGCAGTGCCCCCCCCAGTTATGGCTACACCTTC.

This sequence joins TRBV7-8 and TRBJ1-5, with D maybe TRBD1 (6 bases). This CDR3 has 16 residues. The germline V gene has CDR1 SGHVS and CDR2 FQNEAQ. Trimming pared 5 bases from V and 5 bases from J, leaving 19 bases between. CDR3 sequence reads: CASSVWEQGADQPQHF. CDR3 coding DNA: TGTGCCAGCAGCGTATGGGAACAGGGTGCAGATCAGCCCCAGCATTTT.

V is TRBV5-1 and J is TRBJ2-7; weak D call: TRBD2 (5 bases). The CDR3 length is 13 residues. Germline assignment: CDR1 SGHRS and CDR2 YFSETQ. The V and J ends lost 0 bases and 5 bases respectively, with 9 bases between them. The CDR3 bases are TGCGCCAGCAGCTTGGTAGGGAGCAACGAGCAGTACTTC. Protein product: CASSLVGSNEQYF.

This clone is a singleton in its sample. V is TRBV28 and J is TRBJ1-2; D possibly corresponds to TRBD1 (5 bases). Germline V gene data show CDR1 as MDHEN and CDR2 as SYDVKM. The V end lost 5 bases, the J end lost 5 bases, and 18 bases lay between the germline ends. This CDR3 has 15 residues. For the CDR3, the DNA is TGTGCCAGCAGTACCCCGCCCTCCAGGGTTTATGGCTACACCTTC. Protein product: CASSTPPSRVYGYTF.

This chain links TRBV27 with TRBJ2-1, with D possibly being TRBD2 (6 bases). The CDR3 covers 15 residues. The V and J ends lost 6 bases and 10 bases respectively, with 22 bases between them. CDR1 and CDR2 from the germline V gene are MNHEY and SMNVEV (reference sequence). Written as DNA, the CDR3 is TGTGCCAGCAGCCCTCTTGGGACTCCAAATGGGGAGCAGTTCTTC. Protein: CASSPLGTPNGEQFF.

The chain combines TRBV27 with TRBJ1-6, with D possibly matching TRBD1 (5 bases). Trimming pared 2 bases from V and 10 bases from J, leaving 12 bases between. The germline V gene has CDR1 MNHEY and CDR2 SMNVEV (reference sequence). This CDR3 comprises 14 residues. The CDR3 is CASSLTRVRSPLHF. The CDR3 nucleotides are TGTGCCAGCAGTTTAACCAGGGTACGATCACCCCTCCACTTT.

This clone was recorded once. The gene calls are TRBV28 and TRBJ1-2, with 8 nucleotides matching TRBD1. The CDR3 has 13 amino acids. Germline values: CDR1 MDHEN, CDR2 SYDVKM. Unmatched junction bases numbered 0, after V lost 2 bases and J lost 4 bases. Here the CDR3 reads CASSLGTGYGYTF. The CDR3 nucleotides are TGTGCCAGCAGTTTAGGGACAGGCTATGGCTACACCTTC.

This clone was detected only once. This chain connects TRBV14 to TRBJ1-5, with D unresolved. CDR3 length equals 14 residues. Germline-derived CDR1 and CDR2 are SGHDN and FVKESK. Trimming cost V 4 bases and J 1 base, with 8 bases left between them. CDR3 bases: TGTGCCAGCAGCCGAACCGGGAGCAATCAGCCCCAGCATTTT. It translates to CASSRTGSNQPQHF.

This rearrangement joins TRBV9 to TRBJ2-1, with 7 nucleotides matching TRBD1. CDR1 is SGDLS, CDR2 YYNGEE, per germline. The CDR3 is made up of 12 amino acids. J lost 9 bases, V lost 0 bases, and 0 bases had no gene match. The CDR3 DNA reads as TGTGCCAGCAGCGTAGACAGGGGTGAGCAGTTCTTC. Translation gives CASSVDRGEQFF.

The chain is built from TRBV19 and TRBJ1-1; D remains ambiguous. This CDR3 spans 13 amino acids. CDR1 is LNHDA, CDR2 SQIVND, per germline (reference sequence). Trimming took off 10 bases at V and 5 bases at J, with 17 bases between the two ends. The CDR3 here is CATSGNLRTEAFF. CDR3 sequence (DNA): TGTGCCACTTCGGGGAATTTAAGGACTGAAGCTTTCTTT.

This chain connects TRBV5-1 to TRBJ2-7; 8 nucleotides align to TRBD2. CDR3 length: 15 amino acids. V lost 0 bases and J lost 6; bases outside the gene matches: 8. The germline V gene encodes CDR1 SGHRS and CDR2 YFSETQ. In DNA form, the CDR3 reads TGCGCCAGCAGCTTGGACGCTAGCGGGTTGGGCGAGCAGTACTTC. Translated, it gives CASSLDASGLGEQYF.

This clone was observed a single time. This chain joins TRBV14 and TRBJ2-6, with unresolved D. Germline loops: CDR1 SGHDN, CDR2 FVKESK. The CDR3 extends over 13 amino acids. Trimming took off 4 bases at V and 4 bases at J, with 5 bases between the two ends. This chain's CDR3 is CASSPLGANVLTF. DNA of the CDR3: TGTGCCAGCAGCCCCCTCGGGGCCAACGTCCTGACTTTC.

Here the CDR3 DNA reads TGCGCCAGCAGCTCCCTAGCGGGAGGGCCTGGCGAGCAGTACTTC. Amino acid sequence: CASSSLAGGPGEQYF. J is TRBJ2-7 and V is TRBV5-1; TRBD2 matches 12 bases. V was clipped by 3 bases and J by 6 bases; unmatched bases: 7. CDR1 and CDR2 (germline): SGHRS, YFSETQ. This CDR3 comprises 15 residues.

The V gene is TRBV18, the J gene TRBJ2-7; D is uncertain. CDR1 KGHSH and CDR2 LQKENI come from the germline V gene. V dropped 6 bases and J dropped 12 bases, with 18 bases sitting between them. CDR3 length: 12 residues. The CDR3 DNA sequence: TGTGCCAGCTCCTCCCAGAACGAGGAGTGGTACTTC. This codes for CASSSQNEEWYF.

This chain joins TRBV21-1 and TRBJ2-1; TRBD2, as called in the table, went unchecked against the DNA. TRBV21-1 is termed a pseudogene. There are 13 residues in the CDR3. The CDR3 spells CARSGLAFNEQFF. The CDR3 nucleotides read TGTGCCAGATCGGGACTAGCGTTCAATGAGCAGTTCTTC.

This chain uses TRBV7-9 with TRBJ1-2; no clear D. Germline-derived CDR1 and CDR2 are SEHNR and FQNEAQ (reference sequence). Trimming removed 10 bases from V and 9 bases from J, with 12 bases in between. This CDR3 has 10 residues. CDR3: CATLYVSYTF. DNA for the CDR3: TGTGCCACCCTCTATGTGAGCTACACCTTC.

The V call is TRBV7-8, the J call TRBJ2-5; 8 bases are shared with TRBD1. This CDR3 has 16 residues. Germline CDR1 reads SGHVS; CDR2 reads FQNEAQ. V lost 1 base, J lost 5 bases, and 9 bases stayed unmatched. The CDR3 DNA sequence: TGTGCCAGCAGCTTAGAAGCAGGGGGCGCGCGGGAGACCCAGTACTTC. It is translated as CASSLEAGGARETQYF.